This T cell receptor beta chain was documented in a study of blood T cell repertoires in COVID-19. In the study overall: There were acute and convalescent COVID-19 samples, and they came from the United States, Italy and Spain. In each case, the material was cDNA or gDNA derived from T cells, B-cell-depleted T cells, or PBMCs.

Original methodology: By means of reference gene primer amplification, nucleated cell counts were estimated. Clones were sequenced by immunoSEQ multiplex PCR, and TCRdb holds only the in-frame ones, with some missing. V and J calls and clone size are copied from that table; D and trimming were computed from the DNA. Of about 260,000 clones listed, about 89% were seen once; the top ten hold around a tenth. V dropped 5 bases and J dropped 5 bases, with 12 bases sitting between them. Germline V gene lookup returns CDR1 MNHNY and CDR2 SVGAGI (reference sequence). This CDR3 is 14 amino acids long. The sequenced sample was peripheral blood. This chain joins TRBV6-6 and TRBJ1-4; D possibly corresponds to TRBD1 (5 bases). The receptor was derived from a man in his forties who had recovered from COVID-19. CDR3 residues: CASSMTAFNEKLFF. In nucleotides, the CDR3 is TGTGCCAGCAGTATGACAGCCTTCAATGAAAAACTGTTTTTT.